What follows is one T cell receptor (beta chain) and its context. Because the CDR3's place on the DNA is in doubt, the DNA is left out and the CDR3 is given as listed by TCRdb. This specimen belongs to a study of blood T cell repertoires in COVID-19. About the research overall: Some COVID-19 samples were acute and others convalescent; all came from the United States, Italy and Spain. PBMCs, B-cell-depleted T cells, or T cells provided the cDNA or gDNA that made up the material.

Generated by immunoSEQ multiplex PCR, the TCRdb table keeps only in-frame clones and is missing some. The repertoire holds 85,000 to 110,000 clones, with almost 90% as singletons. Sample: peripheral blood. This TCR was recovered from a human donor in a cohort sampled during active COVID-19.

The CDR3 sequence is CASSPSGRGSTEAFF. The chain couples TRBV3-1 (or the pseudogene TRBV3-2) to TRBJ1-1. Ends included, the CDR3 has 15 residues. CDR1 is LGHDT and CDR2 is YNNKEL in the germline V gene (reference sequence).